The present entry profiles one T cell receptor beta chain with its context. The sample comes from a study of blood T cell repertoires in COVID-19. J lost 1 base, V lost 4 bases, and 13 bases had no gene match. In germline, CDR1 is MDHEN, CDR2 SYDVKM. This CDR3 is built from 18 residues. Clones were sequenced by immunoSEQ multiplex PCR, and TCRdb holds only the in-frame ones, with some missing. This sample carries 40,000 or so clones, roughly 81% of them seen once, and the ten largest clones take around 13%. Sequenced sample: peripheral blood. The V call is TRBV28, the J call TRBJ2-7; 10 nucleotides align to TRBD2. The TCR comes from a woman in her 70s in a cohort sampled during active COVID-19. The CDR3 loop is CASSSTARTSGLSYEQYF. The CDR3 nucleotides read TGTGCCAGCAGTTCCACTGCTCGGACTAGCGGATTATCCTACGAGCAGTACTTC.